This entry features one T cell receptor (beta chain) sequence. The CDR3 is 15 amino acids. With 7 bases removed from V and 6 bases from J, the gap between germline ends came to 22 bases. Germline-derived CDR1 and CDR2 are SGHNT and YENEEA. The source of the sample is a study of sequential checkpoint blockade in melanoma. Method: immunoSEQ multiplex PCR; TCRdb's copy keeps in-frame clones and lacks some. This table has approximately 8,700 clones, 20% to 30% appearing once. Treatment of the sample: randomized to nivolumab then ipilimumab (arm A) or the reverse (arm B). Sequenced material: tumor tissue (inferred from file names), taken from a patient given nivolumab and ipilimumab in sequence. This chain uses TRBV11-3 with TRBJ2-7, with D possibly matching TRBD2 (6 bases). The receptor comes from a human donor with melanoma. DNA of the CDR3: TGTGCCAGCACCTATACCCCGAATAGCGGCGTCGAGCAGTACTTC. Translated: CASTYTPNSGVEQYF.